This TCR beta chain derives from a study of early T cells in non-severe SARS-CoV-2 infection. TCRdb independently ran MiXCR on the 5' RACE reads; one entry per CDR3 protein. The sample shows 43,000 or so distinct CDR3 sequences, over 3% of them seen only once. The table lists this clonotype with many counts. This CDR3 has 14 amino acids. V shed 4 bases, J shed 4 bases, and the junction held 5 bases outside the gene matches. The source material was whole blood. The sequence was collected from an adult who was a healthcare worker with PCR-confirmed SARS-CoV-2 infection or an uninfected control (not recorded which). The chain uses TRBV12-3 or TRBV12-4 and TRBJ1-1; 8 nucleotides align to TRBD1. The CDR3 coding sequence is TGTGCCAGCAGTTCCCTACAGGGGGGCACTGAAGCTTTCTTT. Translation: CASSSLQGGTEAFF.